This entry concerns a single T cell receptor (beta chain). Its antigen is still unknown. The CDR3 is made up of 14 amino acids. The germline CDR1 and CDR2 sequences are MGHDK and SYGVNS. The data derive from a study of CXCR3-negative and CXCR3-positive naive CD8 T cells. Study outcomes and limitations: Diversity was high in both naive subsets and much lower in memory cells.

The TRB cDNA libraries were prepared by 5' RACE with UMI labels. TCRdb reprocessed the 5' RACE reads and reports one entry per CDR3 protein, with no DNA. The sample holds roughly 40,000 distinct CDR3 sequences. The chain combines TRBV25-1 with TRBJ2-7. This TCR derives from a human donor in good health. Some clones in this sample may be carry-over from other donors' samples. The sequenced material came from memory CD8+ T cells from blood. The CDR3 here is CASSDQLAPYEQYF.